Following are 22 T cell receptor beta chains from one sample sequenced in a study of blood T cell repertoires in COVID-19. Data came from immunoSEQ multiplex PCR; TCRdb stores just in-frame clones and leaves some out. The table lists more than 95,000 clones, roughly 90% of them singletons. Sequences were obtained from peripheral blood. Receptor source: a human donor in a cohort sampled during active COVID-19.

V and J are TRBV2 and TRBJ2-7; 10 bases map to TRBD1. The trim removed 0 bases at V and 6 bases at J, leaving 11 bases unmatched. The CDR3 is 17 amino acids. Germline loops: CDR1 SNHLY, CDR2 FYNNEI. This CDR3 is CASSEAPLGQGKGEQYF. In DNA, the CDR3 is TGTGCCAGCAGTGAAGCGCCTTTGGGACAGGGGAAAGGCGAGCAGTACTTC.

The V and J genes are TRBV4-1 and TRBJ2-2, with D tentatively TRBD1 (6 bases). Germline assignment: CDR1 MGHRA and CDR2 YSYEKL. V lost 6 bases and J lost 5, with 16 bases in between. The CDR3 sequence is 15 residues long. The CDR3 DNA is TGCGCCAGCAGTCATCCCGGCCAGGGGACCGGGGAGCTGTTTTTT. Translated: CASSHPGQGTGELFF.

The gene calls are TRBV18 and TRBJ2-7, with 10 bases aligning to TRBD1. Germline CDR1 and CDR2: KGHSH and LQKENI. J lost 6 bases, V lost 1 base, and 3 bases had no gene match. This CDR3 contains 14 residues. This CDR3 is CASSPQTGGSEQYF. CDR3 nucleotides: TGTGCCAGCTCACCACAGACAGGGGGCAGCGAGCAGTACTTC.

This clone was counted a few times. The rearrangement links TRBV4-1 to TRBJ1-4, with D possibly TRBD1 on 5 matching bases. The CDR3 loop spans 17 amino acids. V was clipped by 1 base and J by 7 bases, with 19 bases between them. In germline, CDR1 is MGHRA, CDR2 YSYEKL. CDR3 DNA sequence: TGCGCCAGCAGCCAAGTTGCAGGGTTGGAGTATGGTGAAAAACTGTTTTTT. It yields the protein CASSQVAGLEYGEKLFF.

This clone was counted between two and nine times. The chain employs TRBV6-5 and TRBJ1-1; tentative D call: TRBD1 (5 bases). The CDR3 is made up of 14 amino acids. Trimming pared 6 bases from V and 11 bases from J, leaving 22 bases between. From germline, CDR1 is MNHEY and CDR2 SVGAGI. The CDR3 region is CASRPEHRSPRAFF. DNA for the CDR3: TGTGCCAGCAGACCAGAACACAGGTCCCCGAGGGCTTTCTTT.

The rearrangement joins TRBV28 to TRBJ2-4; TRBD2 agrees at 9 bases. Looked up from germline, CDR1 is MDHEN and CDR2 is SYDVKM. The CDR3 is made up of 14 amino acids. The trim removed 7 bases at V and 5 bases at J, leaving 6 bases unmatched. CDR3 DNA: TGTGCCAGCAAGAAACTAGCGGGCGAAAACATTCAGTACTTC. Translated, it gives CASKKLAGENIQYF. Variable domain in full (rest from reference TRBV28 and TRBJ2-4): DVKVTQSSRYLVKRTGEKVFLECVQDMDHENMFWYRQDPGLGLRLIYFSYDVKMKEKGDIPEGYSVSREKKERFSLILESASTNQTSMYLCASKKLAGENIQYFGAGTRLSVL.

V gene TRBV3-1 (or the pseudogene TRBV3-2) combines with J gene TRBJ1-6; D might be TRBD1 (6 bases). The CDR3 consists of 17 residues. V dropped 1 base and J dropped 8 bases, with 18 bases sitting between them. The germline V gene encodes CDR1 LGHDT and CDR2 YNNKEL (reference sequence). CDR3 amino acids: CASSQVLGAKGDSPLHF. Here the CDR3 DNA reads TGTGCCAGCAGCCAAGTCCTGGGGGCAAAGGGGGATTCACCCCTCCACTTT.

The CDR3 DNA reads TGTGCCAGCAGCCCCTCTGGGGGGGGAGAGACCCAGTACTTC. It is translated as CASSPSGGGETQYF. The J gene is TRBJ2-5, the V gene TRBV9; 7 positions agree with TRBD2. V shed 4 bases and J 4 bases; nucleotides not matched to a gene: 7. The CDR3 loop spans 14 amino acids. The germline V gene has CDR1 SGDLS and CDR2 YYNGEE.

The chain links TRBV5-1 to TRBJ2-2; D call uncertain. The length of the CDR3 is 14 residues. CDR1 is SGHRS, CDR2 YFSETQ, per germline. Trimming removed 0 bases at V and 3 bases at J, with 6 bases between. The CDR3 is CASSLGHYTGELFF. CDR3 DNA: TGCGCCAGCAGCTTGGGACACTACACCGGGGAGCTGTTTTTT.

J is TRBJ1-2 and V is TRBV4-1; 10 bases agree with TRBD1. CDR1 is MGHRA, CDR2 YSYEKL, per germline. The J segment lost 4 bases and the V segment lost 4 bases, leaving 6 bases of the junction unmatched. The CDR3 totals 15 residues. CDR3 amino acids: CASSLLTGGSYGYTF. CDR3 DNA sequence: TGCGCCAGCAGCCTTTTGACAGGGGGCTCCTATGGCTACACCTTC.

The V call is TRBV7-3, the J call TRBJ2-7; TRBD1 matches 8 bases. This CDR3 has 16 amino acids. V lost 3 bases and J lost 2; bases outside the gene matches: 9. Germline CDR1 and CDR2: SGHTA and FQGTGA. The CDR3 is CASSFLPGQETYEQYF. DNA of the CDR3: TGTGCCAGCAGCTTCCTGCCGGGACAGGAGACCTACGAGCAGTACTTC.

The rearrangement links TRBV29-1 to TRBJ1-2; 12 bases match TRBD1. This CDR3 has 13 amino acids. The trim removed 3 bases at V and 8 bases at J, leaving 4 bases unmatched. From germline, CDR1 is SQVTM and CDR2 ANQGSEA. The CDR3 reads CSVEGQGAEGYTF. The CDR3 DNA reads as TGCAGCGTTGAGGGACAGGGGGCGGAAGGCTACACCTTC.

This clone was seen just once. The chain combines TRBV27 with TRBJ1-2; a weak D match, TRBD1 (5 bases). This CDR3 spans 13 amino acids. The V and J ends lost 4 bases and 6 bases respectively, with 12 bases between them. Germline V gives CDR1 MNHEY, CDR2 SMNVEV (reference sequence). Written as DNA, the CDR3 is TGTGCCAGCAGTTGGACCGGGGGGGATGGCTACACCTTC. Protein: CASSWTGGDGYTF.

The CDR3 DNA sequence: TGTGCCAGCAGTGAAAGTTTATTCGGGGGGACTAACACTGAAGCTTTCTTT. This sequence encodes CASSESLFGGTNTEAFF. This rearrangement joins TRBV6-1 to TRBJ1-1, with a possible D match to TRBD1 (5 bases). Per germline, CDR1 MNHNS and CDR2 SASEGT. V lost 2 bases and J 2 bases, leaving 18 bases between the germline ends. The CDR3 has 17 residues.

The chain is built from TRBV3-1 (or the pseudogene TRBV3-2) and TRBJ2-7; 8 nucleotides agree with TRBD1. The CDR3 runs to 14 residues. Trimming took 4 bases from V and 5 from J; bases not matched to a gene: 7. Germline V gives CDR1 LGHDT, CDR2 YNNKEL (reference sequence). In DNA form, the CDR3 reads TGTGCCAGCAGCCCGTGGACAGGGCTCAACGAGCAGTACTTC. Its translation is CASSPWTGLNEQYF.

V gene TRBV19 combines with J gene TRBJ1-5, with D unclear. Germline CDR1 and CDR2: LNHDA and SQIVND (reference sequence). The CDR3 extends over 13 amino acids. The ends were cut back, 4 bases at V and 3 bases at J, with 7 bases in the middle. In DNA, the CDR3 is TGTGCCAGTAGTAGTCAGGCCAATCAGCCCCAGCATTTT. Protein product: CASSSQANQPQHF.

V gene TRBV25-1 combines with J gene TRBJ2-3; possibly TRBD2 for D (6 bases). The V gene lost 3 bases and the J gene lost 1 base, with 17 bases spanning the gap. Germline values: CDR1 MGHDK, CDR2 SYGVNS. CDR3 length: 17 amino acids. CDR3 sequence (DNA): TGTGCCAGCAGTGATGGGGGGTTTCGGGGAGGCACAGATACGCAGTATTTT. Encoded protein: CASSDGGFRGGTDTQYF.

This chain uses TRBV27 with TRBJ1-1; D gene uncertain. This CDR3 region has 14 residues. Germline assignment: CDR1 MNHEY and CDR2 SMNVEV (reference sequence). V lost 0 bases to trimming and J lost 7 bases, with 12 bases between them. Here the CDR3 reads CASSLSPLGVEAFF. CDR3 DNA sequence: TGTGCCAGCAGTTTATCTCCGCTAGGAGTTGAAGCTTTCTTT.

The gene calls are TRBV9 and TRBJ2-7; 7 nucleotides line up with TRBD2. V was clipped by 2 bases and J by 5 bases; unmatched bases: 10. The length of the CDR3 is 15 residues. CDR1 and CDR2 (germline): SGDLS, YYNGEE. In nucleotides, the CDR3 is TGTGCCAGCAGCGTTGGACTAGTGATGGAGGACGAGCAGTACTTC. This gives the protein CASSVGLVMEDEQYF.

V usage is TRBV28 and J usage is TRBJ1-1; TRBD1 agrees at 8 bases. Per germline, CDR1 MDHEN and CDR2 SYDVKM. V shed 3 bases and J 0 bases; nucleotides not matched to a gene: 12. CDR3 length: 18 amino acids. CDR3 protein: CASSFESATGGLNTEAFF. The CDR3 DNA sequence: TGTGCCAGCAGTTTCGAATCAGCAACAGGGGGTTTGAACACTGAAGCTTTCTTT.

The chain is built from TRBV27 and TRBJ2-7; weak D call: TRBD1 (5 bases). V was trimmed by 8 bases and J by 5 bases, leaving 19 bases between them. The CDR3 covers 14 residues. Germline V gene data show CDR1 as MNHEY and CDR2 as SMNVEV (reference sequence). CDR3 sequence: CASSSGQGFNEQYF. The CDR3 DNA is TGTGCCAGCTCGTCGGGTCAGGGTTTCAACGAGCAGTACTTC.

The chain uses TRBV5-1 and TRBJ1-1, with TRBD1 identical over 7 bases. J was trimmed by 10 bases and V by 0 bases; bases with no gene match: 6. Germline loops: CDR1 SGHRS, CDR2 YFSETQ. This CDR3 spans 13 amino acids. The CDR3 loop reads CASSLETGLAAFF. The CDR3, as DNA: TGCGCCAGCAGCTTGGAGACAGGGCTAGCAGCTTTCTTT.